What follows describes a single T cell receptor beta chain. Its antigen is still unknown. The data derive from a study of T cell responses to AZD1222 COVID-19 vaccine. Profiling relied on immunoSEQ multiplex PCR, and the TCRdb table lists in-frame clones only, not all of them. This sample has about 53,000 clones, with roughly 89% found just once. The study pooled second doses at about 4 or about 12 weeks. Findings and limits, study-wide: White British donors predominated, females outnumbered males, and clonal diversity was possibly underestimated. Every sample of the repertoires postdated the peak T cell response.

The CDR3 spans 11 residues. In germline, CDR1 is MDHEN, CDR2 SYDVKM. The material sequenced was peripheral blood, taken 28 days after the second AZD1222 dose. The sequence derives from an adult who received the AZD1222 COVID-19 vaccine. V is TRBV28 and J is TRBJ2-1; 7 bases are a match to TRBD2. The CDR3 nucleotides are TGTGGCGGGAGTGGCCTCAATGAGCAGTTCTTC. It codes for CGGSGLNEQFF.